The 6 T cell receptor beta chains reported below all come from one sample, sequenced in a study of cytomegalovirus exposure and HLA in healthy donors. With 60 Vbeta and 13 Jbeta primers, the PCR was carried out. Data came from immunoSEQ multiplex PCR; TCRdb stores just in-frame clones and leaves some out. The sample records some 170,000 clones, about 69% being singletons. The specimen sequenced was PBMCs. The receptor source for this set is a human donor in good health.

Only a few counts were recorded for this clone. The chain carries TRBV10-3 and TRBJ1-6; TRBD1 matches 7 bases. The V gene end was trimmed by 3 bases and the J gene end by 7 bases; junction bases not matched to a gene: 3. The CDR3 has 14 amino acids. Germline CDR1 is ENHRY and CDR2 is SYGVKD. This chain's CDR3 is CAISDQGENSPLHF. The CDR3 bases are TGTGCCATCAGTGACCAGGGGGAAAATTCACCCCTCCACTTT.

This chain links TRBV27 with TRBJ2-5, with 8 bases identical to TRBD1. The germline CDR1 and CDR2 sequences are MNHEY and SMNVEV (reference sequence). The CDR3 sequence is 12 residues long. The trim removed 2 bases at V and 10 bases at J, leaving 3 bases unmatched. The CDR3 nucleotides read TGTGCCAGCAGTTTAATGACAGGGGTCCAGTACTTC. Encoded protein: CASSLMTGVQYF.

This sequence joins TRBV10-3 and TRBJ1-5; weak D call: TRBD1 (5 bases). V was trimmed by 2 bases and J by 4 bases, leaving 9 bases between them. Per germline, CDR1 ENHRY and CDR2 SYGVKD. The CDR3 sequence is 14 residues long. The CDR3 DNA follows: TGTGCCATCAGTGAGCAGGGACTAAATCAGCCCCAGCATTTT. Translation gives CAISEQGLNQPQHF.

The V call is TRBV6-5, the J call TRBJ2-2, with D perhaps TRBD2 (5 bases). V gave up 5 bases and J gave up 8 bases, with 12 bases separating them. The CDR3 runs 13 residues. Germline CDR1 reads MNHEY; CDR2 reads SVGAGI. CDR3 sequence reads: CASSAEGYGELFF. The CDR3 DNA sequence: TGTGCCAGCAGTGCAGAGGGATATGGGGAGCTGTTTTTT.

This clone was seen only a few times. This rearrangement joins TRBV7-3 to TRBJ1-1; 8 nucleotides line up with TRBD1. The CDR3 is made up of 16 amino acids. Germline assignment: CDR1 SGHTA and CDR2 FQGTGA. Trimming took 5 bases from V and 1 from J; bases not matched to a gene: 9. CDR3 DNA: TGTGCCAGCAGCCCCTACGGACAGGGTGGGAACACTGAAGCTTTCTTT. This translates into CASSPYGQGGNTEAFF.

V is TRBV19 and J is TRBJ1-2; possibly TRBD1 for D (5 bases). CDR3 size: 14 residues. Trimming removed 3 bases at V and 1 base at J, with 9 bases between. The germline V gene has CDR1 LNHDA and CDR2 SQIVND (reference sequence). CDR3 residues: CASSIPGGNYGYTF. The CDR3 nucleotides are TGTGCCAGTAGTATTCCGGGGGGTAACTATGGCTACACCTTC.